This TCR beta chain is drawn from a study of blood T cell repertoires in COVID-19. Across the study: The origin of the acute and convalescent COVID-19 samples was the United States, Italy and Spain.

J gave up 5 bases and V 0 bases, and 8 bases lay outside the gene matches. This CDR3 is 17 amino acids long. Per the germline V gene, CDR1 is SGHKS and CDR2 is YYEKEE (reference sequence). The assay was immunoSEQ multiplex PCR, and TCRdb's table has in-frame clones only and misses some. The sample includes more than 70,000 clones, about nine tenths of them seen just once. The sample comprised peripheral blood. The TCR was taken from a middle-aged man with acute or convalescent COVID-19. The chain has TRBV5-5 and TRBJ2-1; 10 bases are shared with TRBD1. The CDR3, as DNA: TGTGCCAGCAGCTTGGGACAGGGGGCCAGCAGGGACAATGAGCAGTTCTTC. It is translated as CASSLGQGASRDNEQFF. The variable domain in full, with the rest retrieved from reference TRBV5-5 and TRBJ2-1, is DAGVTQSPTHLIKTRGQQVTLRCSPISGHKSVSWYQQVLGQGPQFIFQYYEKEERGRGNFPDRFSARQFPNYSSELNVNALLLGDSALYLCASSLGQGASRDNEQFFGPGTRLTVL.